The next 26 T cell receptor beta chains were all read from a single sample in a study of blood T cell repertoires in COVID-19. Measured with immunoSEQ multiplex PCR; TCRdb has only the in-frame clones, and not every one. The sample contains 350,000 to 400,000 clones, roughly 90% of which appear only once. Sequencing input: PBMCs or T cells enriched from blood (not recorded which). The receptor source for this set is a woman in her 30s with acute COVID-19.

The chain couples TRBV2 to TRBJ1-1; D is unclear. V was shortened by 5 bases and J by 5 bases, with 15 bases between the two germline ends. There are 14 residues in the CDR3. Germline lookup yields CDR1 SNHLY and CDR2 FYNNEI. CDR3 in DNA: TGTGCCAGCAGTCCCAGAGAGGGAGGGACTGAAGCTTTCTTT. It codes for CASSPREGGTEAFF.

The chain has TRBV29-1 and TRBJ2-4, with D possibly being TRBD1 (6 bases). Germline CDR1 and CDR2: SQVTM and ANQGSEA. The V gene lost 4 bases and the J gene lost 0 bases, with 13 bases spanning the gap. The CDR3 runs to 15 residues. CDR3 residues: CSVGGPGVAKNIQYF. DNA for the CDR3: TGCAGCGTTGGAGGCCCAGGGGTAGCCAAAAACATTCAGTACTTC.

The genes are TRBV30 and TRBJ1-4; a weak D match, TRBD1 (5 bases). This CDR3 comprises 14 residues. V gave up 0 bases and J gave up 8 bases, with 13 bases separating them. Germline V gene lookup returns CDR1 GTSNPN and CDR2 SVGIG (reference sequence). CDR3 region: CAWSVGRGREKLFF. In DNA, the CDR3 is TGTGCCTGGAGTGTTGGAAGGGGTAGGGAAAAACTGTTTTTT.

The chain uses TRBV2 and TRBJ1-2, with a weak D call TRBD1 (5 bases). The V and J ends lost 4 bases and 11 bases respectively, with 14 bases between them. The germline V gene encodes CDR1 SNHLY and CDR2 FYNNEI. This CDR3 spans 12 amino acids. The CDR3 loop reads CASSVFGQGYTF. The CDR3 DNA reads TGTGCCAGCAGTGTGTTCGGCCAGGGTTACACCTTC.

J is TRBJ2-7 and V is TRBV18; 8 bases align to TRBD1. The trim removed 6 bases at V and 3 bases at J, leaving 10 bases unmatched. The CDR3 consists of 15 residues. From germline, CDR1 is KGHSH and CDR2 LQKENI. The CDR3 loop reads CASSIGQGSLYEQYF. The CDR3 DNA reads TGTGCCAGCTCTATCGGACAGGGTTCCCTCTACGAGCAGTACTTC.

CDR3 nucleotides: TGTGCCAGCTCACCTTCGCCGGGACTAGCGAGGGAGCAGTACTTC. It is translated as CASSPSPGLAREQYF. The gene calls are TRBV18 and TRBJ2-7, with 10 bases fitting TRBD2. Germline V gene lookup returns CDR1 KGHSH and CDR2 LQKENI. There are 15 residues in the CDR3. With 3 bases clipped from V and 7 bases from J, the junction kept 9 bases outside the gene matches.

The chain carries TRBV9 and TRBJ2-3; tentatively, D is TRBD2 (7 bases). V lost 4 bases and J 3 bases, leaving 15 bases between the germline ends. The CDR3 totals 15 residues. Per the germline V gene, CDR1 is SGDLS and CDR2 is YYNGEE. The CDR3 loop is CASSPRGAETDTQYF. The CDR3 DNA reads TGTGCCAGCAGCCCACGGGGGGCGGAAACAGATACGCAGTATTTT.

The chain carries TRBV27 and TRBJ1-3, with TRBD1 identical over 7 bases. Trimming at V came to 4 bases and at J to 2 bases, leaving 2 bases not matched to a gene. The length of the CDR3 is 14 residues. The germline gives CDR1 MNHEY, CDR2 SMNVEV (reference sequence). CDR3 in amino acids: CASSSTGPGNTIYF. CDR3 nucleotides: TGTGCCAGCAGTTCGACAGGGCCTGGAAACACCATATATTTT.

J is TRBJ2-3 and V is TRBV7-9; 7 bases are a match to TRBD2. The CDR3 is 16 amino acids. In germline, CDR1 is SEHNR, CDR2 FQNEAQ (reference sequence). J lost 0 bases, V lost 2 bases, and 5 bases had no gene match. The CDR3 is CASSLQAGRSTDTQYF. In nucleotides, the CDR3 is TGTGCCAGCAGCTTACAAGCGGGGAGAAGCACAGATACGCAGTATTTT.

In this sample, this clone turned up once. The DNA for the CDR3 is TGTGCCAGCAGGGAAGGAGAAAACAATGAGCAGTTCTTC. Its protein is CASREGENNEQFF. This chain links TRBV12-3 or TRBV12-4 with TRBJ2-1; the D is unclear. The CDR3 extends over 13 amino acids. V was clipped by 6 bases and J by 5 bases, with 11 bases between them.

This chain uses TRBV9 with TRBJ2-1; 8 positions agree with TRBD1. The CDR3 totals 12 residues. The V gene's germline CDR1 is SGDLS and CDR2 YYNGEE. Losses at the gene ends were 3 bases for V and 12 bases for J; bases not matched to a gene: 5. The CDR3, as DNA: TGTGCCAGCAGCGGTAACAGGGGGATGCAGTTCTTC. Its translation is CASSGNRGMQFF.

The V call is TRBV5-1, the J call TRBJ1-4; TRBD1 matches at 7 bases. This CDR3 is 17 amino acids long. Per the germline V gene, CDR1 is SGHRS and CDR2 is YFSETQ. Germline trimming cut 0 bases from V and 2 bases from J; bases unmatched to any gene: 7. The CDR3 spells CASSLANRGSTNEKLFF. For the CDR3, the DNA is TGCGCCAGCAGCTTGGCAAACAGGGGCTCGACTAATGAAAAACTGTTTTTT.

The rearrangement uses TRBV4-1 and TRBJ2-1; D is perhaps TRBD2 (5 bases). The germline V and J ends were trimmed by 4 bases and 10 bases, with 14 bases remaining between them. CDR3 length: 13 residues. Germline V gene lookup returns CDR1 MGHRA and CDR2 YSYEKL. The CDR3 nucleotides are TGCGCCAGCAGCCCCCAACCGGGGAGCGAGCAGTTCTTC. It encodes CASSPQPGSEQFF.

This clone came up once. The chain links TRBV7-9 to TRBJ1-2, with D maybe TRBD1 (6 bases). Germline V gene data show CDR1 as SEHNR and CDR2 as FQNEAQ (reference sequence). The CDR3 spans 19 residues. The V and J ends lost 3 bases and 1 base respectively, with 24 bases between them. CDR3 in DNA: TGTGCCAGCAGCTTCAATCGGGGGGGTACAGGGCTATATAACTATGGCTACACCTTC. It codes for CASSFNRGGTGLYNYGYTF. Drawing the rest from reference TRBV7-9 and TRBJ1-2, the complete variable domain is DTGVSQNPRHKITKRGQNVTFRCDPISEHNRLYWYRQTLGQGPEFLTYFQNEAQLEKSRLLSDRFSAERPKGSFSTLEIQRTEQGDSAMYLCASSFNRGGTGLYNYGYTFGSGTRLTVV.

The sample holds a few counts of this clone. The chain combines TRBV10-3 with TRBJ1-6, with 9 positions matching TRBD1. The J segment lost 4 bases and the V segment lost 4 bases, leaving 8 bases of the junction unmatched. The CDR3 sequence is 17 residues long. The V gene's germline CDR1 is ENHRY and CDR2 SYGVKD. CDR3 region: CAISGPTGGDYNSPLHF. The CDR3 DNA is TGTGCCATCAGTGGGCCCACAGGGGGCGATTATAATTCACCCCTCCACTTT.

The rearrangement joins TRBV7-2 to TRBJ1-1; unclear D gene. This CDR3 comprises 14 residues. V lost 10 bases and J lost 3, with 18 bases in between. CDR1 and CDR2 (germline): SGHTA, FQGNSA. The DNA of the CDR3 is TGTGCCACCGCCCAGAGGGTGGGTTACACTGAAGCTTTCTTT. Protein: CATAQRVGYTEAFF.

The chain is built from TRBV27 and TRBJ1-1; D ambiguous. The CDR3 consists of 14 residues. Germline V gene sequence: CDR1 MNHEY, CDR2 SMNVEV (reference sequence). Trimming cost V 5 bases and J 3 bases, with 13 bases left between them. The CDR3 region is CASSLTNSYTEAFF. The DNA of the CDR3 is TGTGCCAGCAGTCTGACGAACAGCTACACTGAAGCTTTCTTT.

The rearrangement links TRBV19 to TRBJ2-7; no firm D call. Trimming took 0 bases from V and 0 from J, leaving 6 bases between them. The CDR3 runs to 14 residues. Germline assignment: CDR1 LNHDA and CDR2 SQIVND (reference sequence). The DNA for the CDR3 is TGTGCCAGTAGTATAGAGGCAGTCTCCTACGAGCAGTACTTC. Translated, it gives CASSIEAVSYEQYF. The full variable domain, completed using reference TRBV19 and TRBJ2-7, is DGGITQSPKYLFRKEGQNVTLSCEQNLNHDAMYWYRQDPGQGLRLIYYSQIVNDFQKGDIAEGYSVSREKKESFPLTVTSAQKNPTAFYLCASSIEAVSYEQYFGPGTRLTVT.

Only one count was recorded for this clone. The rearrangement uses TRBV5-4 and TRBJ2-1; D may be TRBD2 (5 bases). Trimming removed 5 bases from V and 10 bases from J, with 13 bases in between. CDR3 length: 12 amino acids. CDR1 and CDR2 (germline): SGHNT, YYREEE (reference sequence). The CDR3 region is CASSPRGSEQFF. Here the CDR3 DNA reads TGTGCCAGCAGTCCCCGCGGGTCCGAGCAGTTCTTC. The entire variable domain, with the rest obtained from reference TRBV5-4 and TRBJ2-1, is as follows: ETGVTQSPTHLIKTRGQQVTLRCSSQSGHNTVSWYQQALGQGPQFIFQYYREEENGRGNFPPRFSGLQFPNYSSELNVNALELDDSALYLCASSPRGSEQFFGPGTRLTVL.

The chain links TRBV11-2 to TRBJ1-4; 12 bases line up with TRBD1. CDR3 length: 16 amino acids. V lost 2 bases, J lost 8 bases, and 6 bases stayed unmatched. Germline CDR1 SGHAT, CDR2 FQNNGV. The CDR3 loop is CASSLTLGQGAEKLFF. The CDR3 DNA is TGTGCCAGCAGCTTAACCCTGGGACAGGGGGCAGAAAAACTGTTTTTT.

The V call is TRBV24-1, the J call TRBJ1-2, with D perhaps TRBD1 (6 bases). The length of the CDR3 is 13 residues. V was shortened by 7 bases and J by 5 bases, with 13 bases between the two germline ends. Germline CDR1 and CDR2: KGHDR and SFDVKD. The CDR3 spells CATRQPTGYGYTF. The CDR3 coding sequence is TGTGCCACCAGACAACCCACAGGGTATGGCTACACCTTC.

V usage is TRBV3-1 (or the pseudogene TRBV3-2) and J usage is TRBJ2-7; TRBD2 might be the D (5 bases). The V gene's germline CDR1 is LGHDT and CDR2 YNNKEL (reference sequence). The V end was cut by 4 bases, the J end by 4 bases, with 20 bases between. There are 16 residues in the CDR3. The CDR3 region has the DNA TGTGCCAGCAGCCGGACTCCTGGAGCTGGGGATTACGAGCAGTACTTC. Translating gives CASSRTPGAGDYEQYF.

This chain uses TRBV19 with TRBJ1-1, with D hard to call. From germline, CDR1 is LNHDA and CDR2 SQIVND (reference sequence). The germline V and J ends were trimmed by 3 bases and 4 bases, with 15 bases remaining between them. CDR3 size: 15 residues. Here the CDR3 reads CASSIAPSGGTEAFF. The CDR3 DNA reads TGTGCCAGTAGTATCGCCCCTTCAGGAGGCACTGAAGCTTTCTTT.

The rearrangement uses TRBV5-4 and TRBJ2-1, with TRBD1 matching 7 bases. This CDR3 is built from 15 residues. CDR1 and CDR2 from the germline V gene are SGHNT and YYREEE (reference sequence). V trimming: 2 bases; J trimming: 3 bases; junction bases outside the gene matches: 5. The CDR3 DNA is TGTGCCAGCAGCTTCGACAGGGCCAACTACAATGAGCAGTTCTTC. Translating it yields CASSFDRANYNEQFF.

The V call is TRBV11-2, the J call TRBJ2-3; D may be TRBD1 (6 bases). CDR3 length: 14 amino acids. Deletions cut 4 bases from V and 2 bases from J, with 10 bases between. Germline lookup yields CDR1 SGHAT and CDR2 FQNNGV. CDR3 loop: CASSYWTDTDTQYF. CDR3 DNA: TGTGCCAGCAGCTATTGGACAGACACAGATACGCAGTATTTT.

This chain joins TRBV7-2 and TRBJ1-1; D is possibly TRBD1 (6 bases). CDR3 length: 15 residues. The V end lost 3 bases, the J end lost 4 bases, and 15 bases lay between the germline ends. From germline, CDR1 is SGHTA and CDR2 FQGNSA. CDR3 region: CASSFVAGVGTEAFF. The CDR3 DNA is TGTGCCAGCAGCTTTGTTGCAGGGGTTGGCACTGAAGCTTTCTTT. Filled out from reference TRBV7-2 and TRBJ1-1, the complete variable domain reads GAGVSQSPSNKVTEKGKDVELRCDPISGHTALYWYRQSLGQGLEFLIYFQGNSAPDKSGLPSDRFSAERTGGSVSTLTIQRTQQEDSAVYLCASSFVAGVGTEAFFGQGTRLTVV.